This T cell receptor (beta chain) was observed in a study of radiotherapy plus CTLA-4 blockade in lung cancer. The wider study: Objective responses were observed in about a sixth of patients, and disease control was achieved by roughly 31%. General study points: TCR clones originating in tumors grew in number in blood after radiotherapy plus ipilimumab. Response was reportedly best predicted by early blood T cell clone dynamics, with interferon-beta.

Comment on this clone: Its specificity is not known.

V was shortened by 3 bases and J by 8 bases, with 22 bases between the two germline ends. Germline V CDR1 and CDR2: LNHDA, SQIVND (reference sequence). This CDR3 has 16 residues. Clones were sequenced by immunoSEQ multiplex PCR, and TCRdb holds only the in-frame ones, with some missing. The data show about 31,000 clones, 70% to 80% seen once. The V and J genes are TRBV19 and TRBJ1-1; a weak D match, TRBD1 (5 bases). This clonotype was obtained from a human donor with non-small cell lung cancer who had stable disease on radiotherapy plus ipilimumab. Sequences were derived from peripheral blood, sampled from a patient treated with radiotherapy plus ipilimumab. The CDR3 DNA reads TGTGCCAGTAGTATCACCCGAGGGCAGGGAGTAGCAGAAGCTTTCTTT. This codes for CASSITRGQGVAEAFF.